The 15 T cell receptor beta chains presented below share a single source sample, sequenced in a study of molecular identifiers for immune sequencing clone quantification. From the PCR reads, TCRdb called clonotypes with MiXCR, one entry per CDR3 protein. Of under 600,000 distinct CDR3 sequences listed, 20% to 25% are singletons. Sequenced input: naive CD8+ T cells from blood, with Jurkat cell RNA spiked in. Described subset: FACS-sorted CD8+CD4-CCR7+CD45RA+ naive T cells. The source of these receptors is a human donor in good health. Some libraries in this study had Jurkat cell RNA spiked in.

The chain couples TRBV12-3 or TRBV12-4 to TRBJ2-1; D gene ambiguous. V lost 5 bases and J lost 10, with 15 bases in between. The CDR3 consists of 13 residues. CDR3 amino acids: CASSTHQLAEQFF. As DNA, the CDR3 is TGTGCCAGCAGTACCCACCAGCTGGCGGAGCAGTTCTTC.

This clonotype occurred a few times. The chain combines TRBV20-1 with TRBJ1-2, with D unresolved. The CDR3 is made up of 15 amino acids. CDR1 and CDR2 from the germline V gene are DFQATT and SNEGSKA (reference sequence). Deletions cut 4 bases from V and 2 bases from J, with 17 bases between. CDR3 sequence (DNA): TGCAGTGCTAAAGACATGAGGATTACGAACTATGGCTACACCTTC. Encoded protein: CSAKDMRITNYGYTF.

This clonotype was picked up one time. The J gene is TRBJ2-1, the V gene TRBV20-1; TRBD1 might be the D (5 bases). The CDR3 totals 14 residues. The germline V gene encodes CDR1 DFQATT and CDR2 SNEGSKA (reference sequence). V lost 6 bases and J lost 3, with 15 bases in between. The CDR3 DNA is TGCAGTGCACCCCCTATGGACAACTACAATGAGCAGTTCTTC. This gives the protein CSAPPMDNYNEQFF.

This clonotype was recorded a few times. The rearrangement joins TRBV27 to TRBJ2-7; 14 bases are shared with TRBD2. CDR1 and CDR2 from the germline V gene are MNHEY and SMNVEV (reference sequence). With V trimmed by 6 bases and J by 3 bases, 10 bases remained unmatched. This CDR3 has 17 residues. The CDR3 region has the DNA TGTGCCAGCAGCCCCGTGAAGGGGACTAGCGGGAGCTACGAGCAGTACTTC. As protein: CASSPVKGTSGSYEQYF.

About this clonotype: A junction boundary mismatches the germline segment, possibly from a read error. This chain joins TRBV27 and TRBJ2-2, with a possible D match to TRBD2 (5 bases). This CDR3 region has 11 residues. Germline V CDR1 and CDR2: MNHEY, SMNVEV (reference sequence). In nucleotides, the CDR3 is TGTGCCAGCACGTCCACCGGGGAGCTGGTTTTT. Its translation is CASTSTGELVF.

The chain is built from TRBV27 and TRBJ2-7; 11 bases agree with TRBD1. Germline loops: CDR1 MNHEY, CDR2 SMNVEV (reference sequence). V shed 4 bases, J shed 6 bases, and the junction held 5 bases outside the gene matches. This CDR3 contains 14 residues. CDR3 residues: CASSYGQGAAEQYF. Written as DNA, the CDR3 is TGTGCCAGCAGTTACGGACAGGGGGCAGCCGAGCAGTACTTC.

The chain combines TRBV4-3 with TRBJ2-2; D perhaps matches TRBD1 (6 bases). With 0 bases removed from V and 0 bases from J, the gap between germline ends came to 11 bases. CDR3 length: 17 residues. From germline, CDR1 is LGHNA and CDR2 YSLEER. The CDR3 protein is CASSQDMGAPNTGELFF. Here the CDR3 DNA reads TGCGCCAGCAGCCAAGATATGGGGGCCCCGAACACCGGGGAGCTGTTTTTT.

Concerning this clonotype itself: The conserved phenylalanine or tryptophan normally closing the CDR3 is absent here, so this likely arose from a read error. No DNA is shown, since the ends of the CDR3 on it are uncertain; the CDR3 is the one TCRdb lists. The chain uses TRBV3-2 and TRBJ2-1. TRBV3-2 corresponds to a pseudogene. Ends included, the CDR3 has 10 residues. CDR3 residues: CASSQEGWYL.

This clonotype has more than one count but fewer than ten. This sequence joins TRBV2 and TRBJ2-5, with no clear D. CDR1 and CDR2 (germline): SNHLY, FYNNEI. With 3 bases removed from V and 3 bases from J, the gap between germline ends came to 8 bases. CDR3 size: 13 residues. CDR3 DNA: TGTGCCAGCAGTGAGTTTTTGGAAGAGACCCAGTACTTC. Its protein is CASSEFLEETQYF.

The chain's CDR3 is CASSSSGGGDEQFF. The DNA of the CDR3 is TGTGCCAGCAGTTCTAGCGGGGGGGGAGATGAGCAGTTCTTC. The chain employs TRBV6-6 and TRBJ2-1; 12 bases align to TRBD2. Germline CDR1 reads MNHNY; CDR2 reads SVGAGI (reference sequence). This CDR3 contains 14 residues. V lost 4 bases, J lost 8 bases, and 3 bases stayed unmatched.

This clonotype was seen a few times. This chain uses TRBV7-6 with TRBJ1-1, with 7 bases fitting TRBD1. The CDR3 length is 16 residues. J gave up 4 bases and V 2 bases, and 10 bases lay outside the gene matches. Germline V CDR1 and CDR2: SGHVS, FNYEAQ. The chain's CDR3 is CASSLFTPQGGTEAFF. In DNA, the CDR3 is TGTGCCAGCAGCTTATTTACTCCCCAGGGGGGCACTGAAGCTTTCTTT. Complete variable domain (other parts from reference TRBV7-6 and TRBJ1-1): GAGVSQSPRYKVTKRGQDVALRCDPISGHVSLYWYRQALGQGPEFLTYFNYEAQQDKSGLPNDRFSAERPEGSISTLTIQRTEQRDSAMYRCASSLFTPQGGTEAFFGQGTRLTVV.

The CDR3 sequence is CAWSVQSLTDTQYF. For the CDR3, the DNA is TGTGCCTGGAGTGTACAGAGCTTGACAGATACGCAGTATTTT. V gene TRBV30 combines with J gene TRBJ2-3; D is uncertain. Trimming removed 0 bases from V and 3 bases from J, with 10 bases in between. This CDR3 has 14 residues. Germline values: CDR1 GTSNPN, CDR2 SVGIG (reference sequence). Full variable domain (outside the CDR3, taken from reference TRBV30 and TRBJ2-3): SQTIHQWPATLVQPVGSPLSLECTVEGTSNPNLYWYRQAAGRGLQLLFYSVGIGQISSEVPQNLSASRPQDRQFILSSKKLLLSDSGFYLCAWSVQSLTDTQYFGPGTRLTVL.

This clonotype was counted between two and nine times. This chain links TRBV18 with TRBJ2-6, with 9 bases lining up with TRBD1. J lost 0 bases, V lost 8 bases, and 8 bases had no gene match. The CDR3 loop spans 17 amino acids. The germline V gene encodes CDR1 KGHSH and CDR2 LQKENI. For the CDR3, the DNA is TGTGCCAGCACTCAGACAGGGGGTGTCTCTGGGGCCAACGTCCTGACTTTC. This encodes CASTQTGGVSGANVLTF.

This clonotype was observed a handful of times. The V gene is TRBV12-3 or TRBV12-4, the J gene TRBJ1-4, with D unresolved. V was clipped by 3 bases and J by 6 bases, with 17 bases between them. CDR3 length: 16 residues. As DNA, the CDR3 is TGTGCCAGCAGTTTTTCGGGTCGGCAGGATTATGAAAAACTGTTTTTT. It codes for CASSFSGRQDYEKLFF.

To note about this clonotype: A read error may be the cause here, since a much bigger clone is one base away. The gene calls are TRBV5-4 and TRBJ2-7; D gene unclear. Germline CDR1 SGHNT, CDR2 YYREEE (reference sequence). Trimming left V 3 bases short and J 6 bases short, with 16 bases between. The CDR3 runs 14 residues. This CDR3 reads CASSSVPETLEQYF. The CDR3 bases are TGTGCCAGCAGCTCGGTGCCGGAGACCCTCGAGCAGTACTTC.